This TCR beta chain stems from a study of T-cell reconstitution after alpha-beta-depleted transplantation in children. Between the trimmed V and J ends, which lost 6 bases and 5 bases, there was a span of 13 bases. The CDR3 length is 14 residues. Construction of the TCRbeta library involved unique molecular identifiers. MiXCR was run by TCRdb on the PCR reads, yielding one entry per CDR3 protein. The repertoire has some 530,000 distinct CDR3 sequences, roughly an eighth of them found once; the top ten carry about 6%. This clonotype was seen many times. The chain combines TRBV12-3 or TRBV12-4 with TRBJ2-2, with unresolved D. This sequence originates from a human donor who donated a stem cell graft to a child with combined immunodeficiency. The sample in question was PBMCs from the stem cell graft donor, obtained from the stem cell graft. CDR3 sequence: CASRPQIGTGELFF. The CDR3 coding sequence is TGTGCCAGCAGGCCTCAGATCGGGACCGGGGAGCTGTTTTTT.